These 18 T cell receptor beta chains came from one sample sequenced in a study of CXCR3-negative and CXCR3-positive naive CD8 T cells. The antigens for these receptors are not known. The TRB cDNA libraries were prepared by 5' RACE with UMI labels. No DNA is given; TCRdb re-called the 5' RACE reads and lists each CDR3 protein once. This table lists some 150,000 distinct CDR3 sequences. Whole-study results and caveats: Hydrophobicity of TRB CDR3s was greater in CXCR3-positive naive cells than in CXCR3-negative naive cells.

The sequencing sample was made of naive CXCR3+ CD8+ T cells from blood. Described subset: CD45RO-CCR7+CD27+CD95- naive CD8+ T cells expressing CXCR3 (TNR3+). The receptors were gathered from a human donor in good health. Some clones in this sample may be carry-over from other donors' samples.

This chain's CDR3 is CASSARVGPIAYEQYF. This chain links TRBV14 with TRBJ2-7. The CDR3 is made up of 16 amino acids. Germline values: CDR1 SGHDN, CDR2 FVKESK. Supplemented by reference TRBV14 and TRBJ2-7, the full variable domain reads EAGVTQFPSHSVIEKGQTVTLRCDPISGHDNLYWYRRVMGKEIKFLLHFVKESKQDESGMPNNRFLAERTGGTYSTLKVQPAELEDSGVYFCASSARVGPIAYEQYFGPGTRLTVT.

V is TRBV5-1 and J is TRBJ1-1. CDR1 and CDR2 from the germline V gene are SGHRS and YFSETQ. The CDR3 is made up of 13 amino acids. Here the CDR3 reads CASSLEGNTEAFF.

V gene TRBV11-2 combines with J gene TRBJ1-1. The germline CDR1 and CDR2 sequences are SGHAT and FQNNGV. This CDR3 region has 11 residues. CDR3 sequence reads: CASSSTDEAFF.

V usage is TRBV20-1 and J usage is TRBJ2-7; TCRdb's D call of TRBD2 is untestable without DNA. The germline V gene encodes CDR1 DFQATT and CDR2 SNEGSKA (reference sequence). The CDR3 covers 14 residues. This chain's CDR3 is CSARDSGTSLGQYF.

The rearrangement joins TRBV7-9 to TRBJ2-7. Germline V gene data show CDR1 as SEHNR and CDR2 as FQNEAQ (reference sequence). This CDR3 is built from 13 residues. The CDR3: CASSLSDNYEQYF.

V gene TRBV12-3 or TRBV12-4 combines with J gene TRBJ2-3; TCRdb reports TRBD1, a call that lacks DNA to check it against. This CDR3 spans 17 amino acids. The CDR3 reads CASSPRQGAASTDTQYF.

The chain is built from TRBV2 and TRBJ2-1; TCRdb lists TRBD1, though no DNA is available to test this call. The CDR3 contains 12 residues. Germline V gives CDR1 SNHLY, CDR2 FYNNEI. The CDR3 sequence: CASSEGGNEQFF.

This chain links TRBV9 with TRBJ2-7; TCRdb outputs TRBD1, but without DNA this stays unchecked. Germline V CDR1 and CDR2: SGDLS, YYNGEE. The CDR3 is 17 amino acids. The CDR3 loop reads CASSVAAGATSSYEQYF.

The chain combines TRBV4-3 with TRBJ1-1; TCRdb's D gene call, TRBD1, goes unchecked for lack of DNA. Germline V gene lookup returns CDR1 LGHNA and CDR2 YSLEER. The CDR3 is 15 amino acids. CDR3 amino acids: CASSQHRVSDTEAFF.

J is TRBJ2-1 and V is TRBV9; TCRdb designates TRBD1, a call that cannot be tested without DNA. Germline V CDR1 and CDR2: SGDLS, YYNGEE. This CDR3 is built from 16 residues. Here the CDR3 reads CASSPTGTEFYNEQFF.

The genes are TRBV27 and TRBJ2-3. Germline lookup yields CDR1 MNHEY and CDR2 SMNVEV (reference sequence). The CDR3 extends over 12 amino acids. The CDR3 protein is CASKGPRVTQYF.

The chain is built from TRBV7-3 and TRBJ2-2; TCRdb reports TRBD2, a call that lacks DNA to check it against. Per the germline V gene, CDR1 is SGHTA and CDR2 is FQGTGA. The CDR3 has 18 amino acids. The CDR3 sequence: CASSQGLAGGLNTGELFF.

V usage is TRBV3-1 and J usage is TRBJ2-7; TCRdb lists TRBD2, though no DNA is available to test this call. Germline V gene lookup returns CDR1 LGHDT and CDR2 YNNKEL (reference sequence). This CDR3 contains 16 residues. CDR3 amino acids: CASSARPSTFSYEQYF.

The V gene is TRBV9, the J gene TRBJ1-1. The germline V gene encodes CDR1 SGDLS and CDR2 YYNGEE. The CDR3 consists of 12 residues. CDR3 protein: CASSVGGAEAFF.

This sequence joins TRBV13 and TRBJ2-7; checking the TCRdb D call of TRBD2 is not possible without DNA. Germline lookup yields CDR1 PRHDT and CDR2 FYEKMQ (reference sequence). The CDR3 covers 14 residues. CDR3: CASSLRGGLEEQYF.

The rearrangement joins TRBV7-9 to TRBJ2-7. This CDR3 has 12 amino acids. Germline V gene sequence: CDR1 SEHNR, CDR2 FQNEAQ (reference sequence). CDR3 protein: CASSLADYEQYF.

The chain carries TRBV4-3 and TRBJ2-1; TCRdb proposes TRBD2, but this gene call is untestable without DNA. CDR3 length equals 15 residues. CDR1 LGHNA and CDR2 YSLEER come from the germline V gene. Here the CDR3 reads CASSQGLSLAGEQFF.

The chain couples TRBV9 to TRBJ2-7. This CDR3 has 16 amino acids. Germline CDR1 reads SGDLS; CDR2 reads YYNGEE. CDR3: CASSVDMDRNSYEQYF.